This is a list of T cell receptor beta chains from one sample in a study of blood T cells in healthy people across ages. TCRdb called the 5' RACE reads again in MiXCR, with one record for every CDR3 protein. The sample carries about 570,000 distinct CDR3 sequences, 27% recorded once. The sample was blood. The receptors come from a woman between 65 and 79 years old in good health. CDR3s include the opening cysteine and the closing phenylalanine or tryptophan. D genes are given only for firm matches. The listing skips clone size in some rows; elsewhere it reads once, few, many or a size class.

V gene	clone size	J gene	D gene	CDR3 DNA	CDR3 protein
TRBV12-3/TRBV12-4	.	TRBJ2-1	.	TGTGCCAGCAGTTTAATGGAAGGAGCCTACAATGAGCAGTTCTTC	CASSLMEGAYNEQFF
TRBV6-2/TRBV6-3	few	TRBJ1-1	TRBD1	TGTGCCAGTAGTCGGGACAGCTACCGAAACACTGAAGCTTTCTTT	CASSRDSYRNTEAFF
TRBV7-2	.	TRBJ1-5	.	TGTGCCAGCAGCTTATTGCGAAGCAGGGGACAGCCCCAGCATTTT	CASSLLRSRGQPQHF
TRBV5-1	.	TRBJ2-5	.	TGCGCCAGCAGACTAGTTTGGGGCGGAGAGACCCAGTACTTC	CASRLVWGGETQYF
TRBV4-3	.	TRBJ1-4	.	TGCGCCAGCAGGTACAGGGTTCCTAATGAAAAACTGTTTTTT	CASRYRVPNEKLFF
TRBV4-2	few	TRBJ2-5	.	TGTGCCAGCAGCCAAGAGCGGGGGCGAGAGACCCAGTACTTC	CASSQERGRETQYF
TRBV2	few	TRBJ2-7	TRBD2	TGTGCCAGCATTAGAACACTAGCGGGGGGGATCTCCTACGAGCAGTACTTC	CASIRTLAGGISYEQYF
TRBV20-1	.	TRBJ2-5	TRBD2	TGCAGTGCTCAAGCGGGGGAGGAAGTTGGAGAGACCCAGTACTTC	CSAQAGEEVGETQYF
TRBV12-3/TRBV12-4	.	TRBJ1-2	.	TGTGCCAGCAGTTTTTGGGGGCTTGATGGCTACACCTTC	CASSFWGLDGYTF
TRBV6-4	.	TRBJ2-1	TRBD2	TGTGCCAGCAGTGACGAGTGGGGACTAGAGCATGAGCAGTTCTTC	CASSDEWGLEHEQFF
TRBV6-2/TRBV6-3	.	TRBJ2-5	.	TGTGCCAGCAGTTACCCTTCGAGTGGTAGCGTACAAGAGACCCAGTACTTC	CASSYPSSGSVQETQYF
TRBV7-2	.	TRBJ2-3	.	TGTGCCAGCAGCACATCGGGGGGCCCTTGGGATACGCAGTATTTT	CASSTSGGPWDTQYF
TRBV24-1	.	TRBJ2-5	.	TGTGCCACCAGTGTCCCGGCGGGATGGGAGACCCAGTACTTC	CATSVPAGWETQYF
TRBV6-5	few	TRBJ1-1	.	TGTGCCAGCAGTTACCAGGTCACCCAGACAACTGAAGCTTTCTTT	CASSYQVTQTTEAFF
TRBV20-1	.	TRBJ2-7	TRBD2	TGCAGTGCTGTCCTTGGAGCGGGGGAAGGTGGAAACGAGCAGTACTTC	CSAVLGAGEGGNEQYF
TRBV5-6	.	TRBJ1-2	.	TGTGCCAGCAGCGCCCGGCGAATATATGGCTACACCTTC	CASSARRIYGYTF
TRBV7-2	.	TRBJ1-1	.	TGTGCCAGCAGCTTGGGGGCAGGGGCGGCGAACACTGAAGCTTTCTTT	CASSLGAGAANTEAFF
TRBV29-1	few	TRBJ2-2	TRBD2	TGCAGCGTTTTTGGCCAGCGGGGGATAAACACCGGGGAGCTGTTTTTT	CSVFGQRGINTGELFF
TRBV27	few	TRBJ2-1	TRBD2	TGTGCCAGCAGTTTATCCTCCCGACTAGCGGGGGCGTTCTCCTACAATGAGCAGTTCTTC	CASSLSSRLAGAFSYNEQFF
TRBV7-3	.	TRBJ1-1	.	TGTGCCAGCAGCTTACGGATAAACACTGAAGCTTTCTTT	CASSLRINTEAFF
TRBV3-1	.	TRBJ2-3	TRBD2	TGTGCCAGCAGCCACCGTACGGGGGGGCCAGATACGCAGTATTTT	CASSHRTGGPDTQYF
TRBV2	.	TRBJ1-6	TRBD1	TGTGCCATCAGGGGGAGTGGAAATTCACCCCTCCACTTT	CAIRGSGNSPLHF
TRBV4-3	.	TRBJ2-2	.	TGCGCCAGCAGCCAAGATGTAGGCGGTGCGAACACCGGGGAGCTGTTTTTT	CASSQDVGGANTGELFF
TRBV5-6	.	TRBJ1-1	.	TGTGCCAGCAGCTTGGCCGAGGGGCGAGATCTTGAAGCTTTCTTT	CASSLAEGRDLEAFF
TRBV25-1	few	TRBJ1-6	.	TGTGCCAGCAGTGACTTAGGGCAGGGAAAACATTCACCCCTCCACTTT	CASSDLGQGKHSPLHF
TRBV3-1	.	TRBJ2-5	.	TGTGCCAGCAGCGACTGGGATGCGGAGACCCAGTACTTC	CASSDWDAETQYF
TRBV5-1	.	TRBJ1-1	TRBD1	TGCGCCAGCAGCTTCTCTCAGGGGGGCGGCACTGAAGCTTTCTTT	CASSFSQGGGTEAFF
TRBV6-5	few	TRBJ2-7	TRBD1	TGTGCCAGCAGTTATCAGGACAGGGGCTACGAGCAGTACTTC	CASSYQDRGYEQYF
TRBV20-1	.	TRBJ2-3	.	TGCAGTGCTCTCAGGGGAGTATCTCCTAGCACAGATACGCAGTATTTT	CSALRGVSPSTDTQYF
TRBV7-2	.	TRBJ2-7	.	TGTGCCAGCAGCCCCCCATCGGGGAACACCTACGAGCAGTACTTC	CASSPPSGNTYEQYF
TRBV4-3	few	TRBJ1-6	.	TGCGCCAGCAGCCAAGTCATACGGCTCTATAATTCACCCCTCCACTTT	CASSQVIRLYNSPLHF
TRBV6-6	few	TRBJ1-4	TRBD1	TGTGCCAGCAGTGACGCCTACAGGGGTGAAAAACTGTTTTTT	CASSDAYRGEKLFF
TRBV5-6	few	TRBJ2-4	.	TGTGCCAGCAGCTTGGAGGGAGGGGGAATAGCCAAAAACATTCAGTACTTC	CASSLEGGGIAKNIQYF
TRBV20-1	many	TRBJ2-7	.	TGCAGTGCCGGAGGGGGGAGCTACGAGCAGTACTTC	CSAGGGSYEQYF
TRBV29-1	.	TRBJ2-7	TRBD1	TGCAGCGTTCGAACAGGGGGCTACGAGCAGTACTTC	CSVRTGGYEQYF
TRBV6-1	.	TRBJ1-2	.	TGTGCCAGCAGTGAATACACGCACTACGGCTACACCTTC	CASSEYTHYGYTF
TRBV24-1	few	TRBJ1-3	.	TGTGCCACCCTGGGAAGGAAGATACGTGGAAACACCATATATTTT	CATLGRKIRGNTIYF
TRBV5-5	.	TRBJ2-7	.	TGTGCCAGCAGCTTGATGAGGGAGCAGTACTTC	CASSLMREQYF
TRBV20-1	.	TRBJ2-1	.	TGCAGTGCTGGGTCGGGGGCCCCATTGAATGAGCAGTTCTTC	CSAGSGAPLNEQFF
TRBV29-1	.	TRBJ2-7	.	TGCAGCGTTCGGGAGAGCCACGAGCAGTACTTC	CSVRESHEQYF
TRBV27	.	TRBJ2-7	TRBD2	TGTGCCAGCATCCAGGAGGCAGGACTAGCGATTAACCACGAGCAGTACTTC	CASIQEAGLAINHEQYF
TRBV6-5	.	TRBJ1-5	.	TGTGCCAGCAGTCCCTCTGGGGTGGGCGATCAGCCCCAGCATTTT	CASSPSGVGDQPQHF
TRBV4-3	.	TRBJ1-2	TRBD1	TGCGCCAGCAGCCAAGATACGGGACAGGGAATGAACTATGGCTACACCTTC	CASSQDTGQGMNYGYTF
TRBV3-1	.	TRBJ1-2	TRBD1	TGTGCCAGCAGCCATAGGGGACAGGAATATGGCTACACCTTC	CASSHRGQEYGYTF
TRBV9	many	TRBJ2-1	.	TGTGCCAGCAGCCCCCAGGGGCGGGGAGGGAATGAGCAGTTCTTC	CASSPQGRGGNEQFF
TRBV30	.	TRBJ2-5	.	TGTGCCTGGAGTGTTGGGGCAGCGGTGGAGACCCAGTACTTC	CAWSVGAAVETQYF
TRBV5-1	.	TRBJ2-2	.	TGCGCCAGCAGCTCCTTCGGGACTAACACCGGGGAGCTGTTTTTT	CASSSFGTNTGELFF
TRBV29-1	few	TRBJ1-1	TRBD1	TGCAGCGCAAACCCAGGGGGAGGGGGCACTGAAGCTTTCTTT	CSANPGGGGTEAFF
TRBV12-5	few	TRBJ2-5	TRBD1	TGTGCTAGTGGTTTGGCGCCAGGACAGGGGGTTTACCAAGAGACCCAGTACTTC	CASGLAPGQGVYQETQYF
TRBV20-1	many	TRBJ2-5	.	TGCAGTGCTACTAGGGATAAAGAGACCCAGTACTTC	CSATRDKETQYF